These 5 T cell receptor beta chains came from one sample sequenced in a study of T cells in Graves' hyperthyroidism and ophthalmopathy. Amplification yielded TCR beta CDR3 regions, with RNA transcripts as the source. In the first-round RT-PCR of the TCR CDR3, the HTBI primer set was used. TCRdb re-derived calls from the multiplex PCR reads in MiXCR, one entry per CDR3 protein. Found here are nearly 750,000 distinct CDR3 sequences, 30% to 40% of them singletons; the top ten hold approximately 31%. Specimen: blood. These receptors were collected from a woman in her thirties or forties with Graves' hyperthyroidism.

This clonotype was detected a few times. The V call is TRBV4-3, the J call TRBJ1-2, with D possibly TRBD1 on 5 matching bases. The CDR3 contains 14 residues. In germline, CDR1 is LGHNA, CDR2 YSLEER. V shed 0 bases and J shed 7 bases, with 12 bases lying between them. The chain's CDR3 is CASSQDRVGSGYTF. The CDR3 nucleotides read TGCGCCAGCAGCCAAGACAGGGTCGGTAGTGGCTACACCTTC.

Concerning this clonotype itself: Since a much larger clone is just one base distant, this may be a read error. The chain carries TRBV12-3 or TRBV12-4 and TRBJ1-3; D is ambiguous. Trimming took off 11 bases at V and 2 bases at J, with 10 bases between the two ends. This CDR3 is built from 12 residues. The CDR3 nucleotides are TGTGCCTGCGATTTGACTGGAAACACCATATATTTT. This encodes CACDLTGNTIYF.

V usage is TRBV28 and J usage is TRBJ2-7; a possible D gene is TRBD1 (5 bases). Germline V gives CDR1 MDHEN, CDR2 SYDVKM. CDR3 size: 13 residues. V lost 2 bases and J 6 bases, leaving 11 bases between the germline ends. Here the CDR3 reads CASSLLTGSEQYF. CDR3 coding DNA: TGTGCCAGCAGTTTACTAACAGGTAGCGAGCAGTACTTC.

This clonotype was detected only a few times. The J gene is TRBJ2-5, the V gene TRBV6-5; D is uncertain. Germline assignment: CDR1 MNHEY and CDR2 SVGAGI. Trimming pared 0 bases from V and 3 bases from J, leaving 11 bases between. The CDR3 totals 15 residues. The CDR3 loop is CASSYSESRKETQYF. CDR3 coding DNA: TGTGCCAGCAGTTACTCGGAGAGTCGAAAAGAGACCCAGTACTTC.

In this sample, this clonotype turned up many times. The V gene is TRBV7-2, the J gene TRBJ1-2, with D hard to call. CDR1 SGHTA and CDR2 FQGNSA come from the germline V gene. The CDR3 has 13 amino acids. Trimming removed 1 base at V and 4 bases at J, with 7 bases between. The CDR3 DNA reads TGTGCCAGCAGCTTAGACAGCCCCTATGGCTACACCTTC. It is translated as CASSLDSPYGYTF. Using reference TRBV7-2 and TRBJ1-2 for the parts outside the CDR3, the full variable domain is GAGVSQSPSNKVTEKGKDVELRCDPISGHTALYWYRQSLGQGLEFLIYFQGNSAPDKSGLPSDRFSAERTGGSVSTLTIQRTQQEDSAVYLCASSLDSPYGYTFGSGTRLTVV.